Listed here are 8 T cell receptor beta chains from one sample, sequenced in a study of T cell changes during pregnancy in multiple sclerosis. TCRdb's table, derived via immunoSEQ multiplex PCR, lists solely in-frame clones and lacks some. This repertoire shows 70,000 or so clones, 91% found once; its top ten account for less than 0.85%. The starting material was peripheral blood, obtained in the third trimester of pregnancy. The receptors were gathered from a female donor in good health, enrolled as a control in a pregnancy study.

This chain connects TRBV11-2 to TRBJ1-2; D uncertain. Trimming stripped 5 bases from V and 3 bases from J, with 16 bases between. Germline V gene sequence: CDR1 SGHAT, CDR2 FQNNGV. This CDR3 has 15 amino acids. CDR3 sequence (DNA): TGTGCCAGCAGCCCGCGTGCTAGTCAGCACTATGGCTACACCTTC. Amino acids: CASSPRASQHYGYTF.

The chain is built from TRBV14 and TRBJ1-2; no definite D call. The V gene's germline CDR1 is SGHDN and CDR2 FVKESK. The CDR3 runs to 15 residues. Trimming took 0 bases from V and 1 from J, leaving 9 bases between them. This CDR3 reads CASSQERVDNYGYTF. As DNA, the CDR3 is TGTGCCAGCAGCCAAGAGCGGGTGGATAACTATGGCTACACCTTC. The full variable domain, with the rest looked up from reference TRBV14 and TRBJ1-2, is EAGVTQFPSHSVIEKGQTVTLRCDPISGHDNLYWYRRVMGKEIKFLLHFVKESKQDESGMPNNRFLAERTGGTYSTLKVQPAELEDSGVYFCASSQERVDNYGYTFGSGTRLTVV.

The gene calls are TRBV18 and TRBJ1-2; TRBD1 agrees at 7 bases. This CDR3 spans 16 amino acids. The germline V gene encodes CDR1 KGHSH and CDR2 LQKENI. The V and J ends lost 2 bases and 3 bases, in that order; junction bases with no gene match: 9. CDR3 DNA: TGTGCCAGCTCACCATCCAGACAGGGAAATCACTATGGCTACACCTTC. The encoded protein is CASSPSRQGNHYGYTF.

This chain connects TRBV27 to TRBJ1-1; D remains unclear. Germline V gives CDR1 MNHEY, CDR2 SMNVEV (reference sequence). The CDR3 totals 15 residues. V lost 5 bases and J 1 base, leaving 14 bases between the germline ends. Here the CDR3 reads CASSPVEGGNTEAFF. As DNA, the CDR3 is TGTGCCAGCAGTCCCGTGGAGGGAGGGAACACTGAAGCTTTCTTT.

The rearrangement joins TRBV7-8 to TRBJ2-7, with D uncertain. The V and J ends lost 5 bases and 1 base respectively, with 12 bases between them. Germline CDR1 and CDR2: SGHVS and FQNEAQ. The CDR3 loop spans 14 amino acids. The CDR3 loop reads CASSPRRDSYEQYF. In nucleotides, the CDR3 is TGTGCCAGCAGCCCCCGTAGAGATTCCTACGAGCAGTACTTC.

The chain joins TRBV7-2 to TRBJ2-2, with D possibly matching TRBD2 (5 bases). The CDR3 spans 12 residues. Germline-derived CDR1 and CDR2 are SGHTA and FQGNSA. With 3 bases removed from V and 6 bases from J, the gap between germline ends came to 5 bases. The CDR3 DNA sequence: TGTGCCAGCAGCTTGGGAGCCGGGGAGCTGTTTTTT. Its translation is CASSLGAGELFF.

V is TRBV5-1 and J is TRBJ2-7; 10 bases are shared with TRBD2. CDR3 length: 15 residues. Per the germline V gene, CDR1 is SGHRS and CDR2 is YFSETQ. The V and J ends lost 4 bases and 6 bases, in that order; junction bases with no gene match: 10. CDR3 nucleotides: TGCGCCAGCAGCCCCGAAGGTCTAGCGGGAGCCGAGCAGTACTTC. Translation: CASSPEGLAGAEQYF.

This chain connects TRBV10-1 to TRBJ1-1; the D is unclear. This CDR3 is 13 amino acids long. In germline, CDR1 is WNHNN, CDR2 SYGVQD (reference sequence). V lost 3 bases and J 13 bases, leaving 18 bases between the germline ends. The CDR3 DNA reads TGCGCCAGCAGTGACCCTCAGACTCCAAAATTTTTCTTT. It specifies CASSDPQTPKFFF.